This entry features one TCR beta chain sequence. As yet, its antigen is unknown. The CDR3 is made up of 16 amino acids. V gave up 6 bases and J gave up 0 bases, with 14 bases separating them. Germline CDR1 SGHAT, CDR2 FQNNGV. This entry belongs to a study of cytomegalovirus exposure and HLA in healthy donors. PCR involved 60 Vbeta and 13 Jbeta primers. Clones were read by immunoSEQ multiplex PCR, and TCRdb kept only the in-frame ones, dropping some. The sample records some 140,000 clones, roughly 80% being singletons. Study-wide results and caveats: Evidence from a later analysis indicated that most CMV-associated TCR beta chains looked HLA-restricted.

Sequencing input: PBMCs. This sequence originates from a woman aged 45-65 years in good health and CMV-seropositive. The chain recombines TRBV11-2 with TRBJ2-2; the D is unclear. Here the CDR3 DNA reads TGTGCCAGCAGACATTCCCCGTTCGCGAACACCGGGGAGCTGTTTTTT. This sequence encodes CASRHSPFANTGELFF.